This T cell receptor beta chain was documented in a study of T-cell reconstitution after alpha-beta-depleted transplantation in children. During its preparation, the TCRbeta library received unique molecular identifiers. Each CDR3 protein gets one entry after TCRdb re-called the PCR reads with MiXCR. Of around 480,000 distinct CDR3 sequences in the sample, 30% to 35% were seen once. Germline V CDR1 and CDR2: SGHAT, FQDESV (reference sequence). V was cut by 5 bases and J by 5 bases, with 15 bases left in between. CDR3 length equals 14 residues. Sequencing used PBMCs from the stem cell graft donor, obtained from the stem cell graft. This receptor was identified in a human donor who donated a stem cell graft to a child with aplastic anemia. This rearrangement joins TRBV11-1 to TRBJ2-5; tentative D call: TRBD1 (5 bases). The CDR3 sequence is CASSRDSSKETQYF. In nucleotides, the CDR3 is TGTGCCAGCAGCCGTGACAGTTCCAAGGAGACCCAGTACTTC.